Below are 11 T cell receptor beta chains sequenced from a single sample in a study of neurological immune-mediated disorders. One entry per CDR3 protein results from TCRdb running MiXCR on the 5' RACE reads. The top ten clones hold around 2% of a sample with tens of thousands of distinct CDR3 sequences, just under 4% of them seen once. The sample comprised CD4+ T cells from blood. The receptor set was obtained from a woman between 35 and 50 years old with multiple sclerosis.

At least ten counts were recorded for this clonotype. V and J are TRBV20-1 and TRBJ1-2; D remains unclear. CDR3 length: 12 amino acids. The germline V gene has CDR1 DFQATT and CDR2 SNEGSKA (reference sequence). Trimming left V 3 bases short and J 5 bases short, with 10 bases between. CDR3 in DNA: TGCAGTGCTAGCGCAGGAGGGTATGGCTACACCTTC. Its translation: CSASAGGYGYTF.

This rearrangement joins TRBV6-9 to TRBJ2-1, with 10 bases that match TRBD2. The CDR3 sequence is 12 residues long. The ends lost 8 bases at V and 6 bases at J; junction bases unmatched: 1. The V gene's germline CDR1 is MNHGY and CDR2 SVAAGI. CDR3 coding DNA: TGTGCCAGCTGGACTAGCGGCAATGAGCAGTTCTTC. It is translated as CASWTSGNEQFF.

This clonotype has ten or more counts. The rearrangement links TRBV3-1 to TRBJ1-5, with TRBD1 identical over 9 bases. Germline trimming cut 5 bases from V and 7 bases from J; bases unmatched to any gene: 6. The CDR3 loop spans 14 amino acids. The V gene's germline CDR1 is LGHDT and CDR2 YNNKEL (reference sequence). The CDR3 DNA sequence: TGTGCCAGCAGCGGTACAGGGGGCGGACAGCCCCAGCATTTT. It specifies CASSGTGGGQPQHF.

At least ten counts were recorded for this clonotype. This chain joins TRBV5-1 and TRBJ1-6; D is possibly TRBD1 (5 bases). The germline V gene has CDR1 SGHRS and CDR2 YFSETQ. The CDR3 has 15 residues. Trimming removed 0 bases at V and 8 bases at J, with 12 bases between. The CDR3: CASSLATTAYSPLHF. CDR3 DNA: TGCGCCAGCAGCTTGGCCACGACAGCGTATTCACCCCTCCACTTT.

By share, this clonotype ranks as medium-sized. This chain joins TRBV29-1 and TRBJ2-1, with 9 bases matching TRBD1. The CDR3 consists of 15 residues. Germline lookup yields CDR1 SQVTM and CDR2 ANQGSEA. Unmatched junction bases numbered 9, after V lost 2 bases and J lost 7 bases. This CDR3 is CSVESTGGADNEQFF. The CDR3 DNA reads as TGCAGCGTTGAAAGTACAGGGGGCGCCGATAATGAGCAGTTCTTC.

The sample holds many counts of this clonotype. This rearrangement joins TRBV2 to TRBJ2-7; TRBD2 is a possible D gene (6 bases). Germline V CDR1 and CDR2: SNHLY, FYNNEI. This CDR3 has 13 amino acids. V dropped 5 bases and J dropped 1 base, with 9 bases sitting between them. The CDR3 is CASSSGDSYEQYF. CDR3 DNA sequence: TGTGCCAGCAGTTCGGGAGATTCCTACGAGCAGTACTTC. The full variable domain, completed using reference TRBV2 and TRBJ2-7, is EPEVTQTPSHQVTQMGQEVILRCVPISNHLYFYWYRQILGQKVEFLVSFYNNEISEKSEIFDDQFSVERPDGSNFTLKIRSTKLEDSAMYFCASSSGDSYEQYFGPGTRLTVT.

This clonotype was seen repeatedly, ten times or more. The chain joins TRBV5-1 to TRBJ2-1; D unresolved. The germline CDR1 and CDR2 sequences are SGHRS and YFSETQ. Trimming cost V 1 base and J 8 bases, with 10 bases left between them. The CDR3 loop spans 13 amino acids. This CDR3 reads CASSLRGIDEQFF. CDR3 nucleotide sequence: TGCGCCAGCAGCTTGCGTGGGATAGATGAGCAGTTCTTC.

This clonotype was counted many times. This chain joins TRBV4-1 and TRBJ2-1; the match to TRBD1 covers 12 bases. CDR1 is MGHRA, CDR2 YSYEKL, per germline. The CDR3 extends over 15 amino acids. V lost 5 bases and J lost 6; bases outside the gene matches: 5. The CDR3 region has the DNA TGCGCCAGCAGCGACCGGGACAGGGGGCTCAATGAGCAGTTCTTC. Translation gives CASSDRDRGLNEQFF.

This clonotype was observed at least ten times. The CDR3 loop reads CSVGTGGMADTQYF. The DNA for the CDR3 is TGCAGCGTAGGGACAGGGGGCATGGCAGATACGCAGTATTTT. The rearrangement joins TRBV29-1 to TRBJ2-3; TRBD1 matches at 12 bases. Germline V gene sequence: CDR1 SQVTM, CDR2 ANQGSEA. The trim removed 6 bases at V and 4 bases at J, leaving 5 bases unmatched. This CDR3 contains 14 residues.

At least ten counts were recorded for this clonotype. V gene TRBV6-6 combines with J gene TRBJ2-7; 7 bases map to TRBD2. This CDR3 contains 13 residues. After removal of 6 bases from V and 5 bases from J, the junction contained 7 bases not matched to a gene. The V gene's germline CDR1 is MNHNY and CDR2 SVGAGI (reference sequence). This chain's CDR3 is CASSGTISDEQYF. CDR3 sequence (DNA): TGTGCCAGCAGCGGGACTATTTCCGACGAGCAGTACTTC.

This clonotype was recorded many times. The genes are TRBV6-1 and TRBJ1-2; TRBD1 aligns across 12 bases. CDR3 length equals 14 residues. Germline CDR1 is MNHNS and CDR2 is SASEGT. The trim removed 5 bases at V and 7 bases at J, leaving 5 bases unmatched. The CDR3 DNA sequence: TGTGCCAGCAGTCCGGGACAGGGGGCTTTTGGCTACACCTTC. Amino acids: CASSPGQGAFGYTF.